These T cell receptor beta chains were read from a single sample in a study of neurological immune-mediated disorders. TCRdb reanalysed the 5' RACE reads using MiXCR and keeps one entry per CDR3 protein. This sample has some 18,000 distinct CDR3 sequences, with approximately 7.3% found just once. The sequencing input was CD8+ T cells from blood. The receptors were sampled from a woman aged 25 to 39 with HTLV-1-associated myelopathy (HAM/TSP). The CDR3 runs from the conserved cysteine through the conserved F or W. The D gene is left open where the match is weak. Size values are once, few and many counts, or a class for expanded clones, and some rows have none.

j_call: TRBJ2-3; v_call: TRBV7-8; d_call: TRBD2; clone_size: many; cdr3_nt: TGTGCCAGCAGCCCTCTAGCGGGGGGGCAAAATACGCAGTATTTT; cdr3_aa: CASSPLAGGQNTQYF
j_call: TRBJ1-1; v_call: TRBV7-8; d_call: TRBD1; clone_size: .; cdr3_nt: TGTGCCAGCCAGGGGACAGGTTGGTTCACTGAAGCTTTCTTT; cdr3_aa: CASQGTGWFTEAFF
j_call: TRBJ2-1; v_call: TRBV24-1; d_call: TRBD2; clone_size: many; cdr3_nt: TGTGCCACCAGTGATTTGAGCGGGGGCCACAATGAGCAGTTCTTC; cdr3_aa: CATSDLSGGHNEQFF
j_call: TRBJ2-7; v_call: TRBV5-5; d_call: .; clone_size: many; cdr3_nt: TGTGCCAGCAGTCCCGAAACAGGTTCAGCCTACGAGCAGTACTTC; cdr3_aa: CASSPETGSAYEQYF
j_call: TRBJ2-1; v_call: TRBV30; d_call: .; clone_size: .; cdr3_nt: TGTGCCTGGAGAACTGGTGGGTACAATGAGCAGTTCTTC; cdr3_aa: CAWRTGGYNEQFF
j_call: TRBJ1-1; v_call: TRBV5-1; d_call: .; clone_size: many; cdr3_nt: TGCGCCAGCAGCTTGGACGGGGTTCGAACTGAAGCTTTCTTT; cdr3_aa: CASSLDGVRTEAFF
j_call: TRBJ1-1; v_call: TRBV6-4; d_call: .; clone_size: many; cdr3_nt: TGTGCCAGCAGTCCCGACGGGGAGAACACTGAAGCTTTCTTT; cdr3_aa: CASSPDGENTEAFF
j_call: TRBJ2-7; v_call: TRBV4-2; d_call: .; clone_size: few; cdr3_nt: TGTGCCAGCAGCCAAGATCTAGCCTACGAGCAGTACTTC; cdr3_aa: CASSQDLAYEQYF
j_call: TRBJ2-2; v_call: TRBV5-6; d_call: .; clone_size: many; cdr3_nt: TGTGCCAGCAGCGATGAGGGACTCTTAAACACCGGGGAGCTGTTTTTT; cdr3_aa: CASSDEGLLNTGELFF
j_call: TRBJ2-3; v_call: TRBV29-1; d_call: TRBD1; clone_size: many; cdr3_nt: TGCAGCGTTACCGGGACAGGCTTTCTCAACACAGATACGCAGTATTTT; cdr3_aa: CSVTGTGFLNTDTQYF
j_call: TRBJ2-7; v_call: TRBV24-1; d_call: TRBD1; clone_size: once; cdr3_nt: TGTGCCACCAGTGACCCGACAGGGGCCTACGAGCAGTACTTC; cdr3_aa: CATSDPTGAYEQYF
j_call: TRBJ2-2; v_call: TRBV6-4; d_call: .; clone_size: medium-sized; cdr3_nt: TGTGCCAGCAGTGACTCCGCGGTCGGGGAGCTGTTTTTT; cdr3_aa: CASSDSAVGELFF
j_call: TRBJ2-2; v_call: TRBV12-3/TRBV12-4; d_call: .; clone_size: many; cdr3_nt: TGTGCCAGCAGTTCGGGGCTAACCGGGGAGCTGTTTTTT; cdr3_aa: CASSSGLTGELFF
j_call: TRBJ2-2; v_call: TRBV27; d_call: .; clone_size: many; cdr3_nt: TGTGCCAGCAGTTTAATAAGACAGGCGAACACCGGGGAGCTGTTTTTT; cdr3_aa: CASSLIRQANTGELFF
j_call: TRBJ2-3; v_call: TRBV20-1; d_call: TRBD2; clone_size: many; cdr3_nt: TGCAGTGCTAGCCCCTACCTAGCGGGGGGCCCTAGCACAGATACGCAGTATTTT; cdr3_aa: CSASPYLAGGPSTDTQYF